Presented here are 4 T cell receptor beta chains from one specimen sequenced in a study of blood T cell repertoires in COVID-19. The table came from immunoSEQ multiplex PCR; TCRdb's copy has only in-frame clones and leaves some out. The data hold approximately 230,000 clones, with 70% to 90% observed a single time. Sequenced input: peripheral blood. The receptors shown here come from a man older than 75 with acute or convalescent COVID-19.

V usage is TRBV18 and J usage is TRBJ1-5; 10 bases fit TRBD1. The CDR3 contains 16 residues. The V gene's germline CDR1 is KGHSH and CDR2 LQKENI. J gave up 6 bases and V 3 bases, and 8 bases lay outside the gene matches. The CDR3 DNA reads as TGTGCCAGCTCACCCTCGGGGGGACAGGGGACTCAGCCCCAGCATTTT. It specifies CASSPSGGQGTQPQHF.

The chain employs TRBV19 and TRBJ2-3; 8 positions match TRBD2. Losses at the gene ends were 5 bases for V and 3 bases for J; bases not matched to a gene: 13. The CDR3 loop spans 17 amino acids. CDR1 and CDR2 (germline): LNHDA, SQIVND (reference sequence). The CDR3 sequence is CASSSSGLVRWTDTQYF. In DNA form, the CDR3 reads TGTGCCAGTAGTTCCTCGGGACTAGTGAGGTGGACAGATACGCAGTATTTT.

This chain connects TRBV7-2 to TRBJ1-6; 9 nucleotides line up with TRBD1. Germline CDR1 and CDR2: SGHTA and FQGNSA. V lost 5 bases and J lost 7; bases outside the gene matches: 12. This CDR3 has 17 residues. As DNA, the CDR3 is TGTGCCAGCAGCCCGACCCACAGTGGGACAGGGAATTCACCCCTCCACTTT. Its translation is CASSPTHSGTGNSPLHF.

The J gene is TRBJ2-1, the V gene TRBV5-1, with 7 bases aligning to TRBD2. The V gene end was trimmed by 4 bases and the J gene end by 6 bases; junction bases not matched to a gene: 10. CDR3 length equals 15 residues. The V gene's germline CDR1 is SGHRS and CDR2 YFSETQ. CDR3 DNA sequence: TGCGCCAGCAGCCGCGGACTAGTGACAAGCAATGAGCAGTTCTTC. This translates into CASSRGLVTSNEQFF.